Presented here are 3 T cell receptor beta chains from one specimen sequenced in a study of T cells after yellow fever vaccination. TCRdb reprocessed the 5' RACE reads with MiXCR, giving one entry per CDR3 protein. The repertoire holds about 510,000 distinct CDR3 sequences, about a fifth seen once, with about a sixth in the top ten. Source: PBMCs, taken roughly 20 days after the first yellow fever vaccination. Source of these receptors: a young man who received the YFV17D yellow fever vaccine.

The chain is built from TRBV7-2 and TRBJ1-6; no reliable D call. The V end lost 5 bases, the J end lost 6 bases, and 8 bases lay between the germline ends. This CDR3 contains 13 residues. The germline CDR1 and CDR2 sequences are SGHTA and FQGNSA. The CDR3 sequence is CASSVQANSPLHF. Written as DNA, the CDR3 is TGTGCCAGCAGCGTGCAGGCTAATTCACCCCTCCACTTT.

For the CDR3, the DNA is TGTGCCAGCAGCTTTTTGGGAGGCGAGCAGTACTTC. Translation: CASSFLGGEQYF. The V gene is TRBV7-9, the J gene TRBJ2-7; a possible D gene is TRBD2 (6 bases). Germline assignment: CDR1 SEHNR and CDR2 FQNEAQ (reference sequence). CDR3 length: 12 amino acids. V lost 3 bases and J 6 bases, leaving 9 bases between the germline ends.

This clonotype showed up just a few times. This sequence joins TRBV6-5 and TRBJ2-5; D assignment may be TRBD1 or TRBD2 (5 bases each). V was cut by 7 bases and J by 5 bases, with 8 bases left in between. This CDR3 is 11 amino acids long. Germline CDR1 reads MNHEY; CDR2 reads SVGAGI. CDR3 protein: CASTEGETQYF. CDR3 bases: TGTGCCAGCACCGAGGGGGAGACCCAGTACTTC.